Included here is one TCR beta chain sequence, with context. What it recognizes is unknown. V was pared by 4 bases and J by 5 bases, with 8 bases of the junction left unmatched. The germline CDR1 and CDR2 sequences are SGHTA and FQGNSA. This CDR3 contains 15 residues. These data originate in a study of cytomegalovirus exposure and HLA in healthy donors. Study background: Roughly 80 million unique TCRs from HLA-typed donors made up an early data release.

Study-wide findings and caveats: A later analysis, which compared TCR beta chains of equal frequency, found the HLA-associated ones more clonally expanded.

PCR amplification relied on 60 Vbeta primers (plus 13 Jbeta primers). TCRdb's copy holds only in-frame clones and misses some; the assay was immunoSEQ multiplex PCR. Recorded for this sample: roughly 40,000 clones. Sequencing used PBMCs. The chain carries TRBV7-2 and TRBJ1-1; 9 bases line up with TRBD1. This receptor was taken from a male donor in good health and CMV-seronegative. This chain's CDR3 is CASSSGTGILTEAFF. The CDR3 DNA reads as TGTGCCAGCAGCTCCGGGACAGGGATTTTGACTGAAGCTTTCTTT.